The T cell receptor (beta chain) under discussion was sequenced for a study of T cells in Graves' hyperthyroidism and ophthalmopathy. This clonotype has a count of ten or more. Its antigen is not known. Amplification targeted TCR beta CDR3 regions from RNA transcripts. With the HTBI primer set, the TCR CDR3 went through a first round of RT-PCR. From the multiplex PCR reads, TCRdb called clonotypes with MiXCR, one entry per CDR3 protein. In the table there are hundreds of thousands of distinct CDR3 sequences, approximately 15% of which are singletons. At least 3 on the Clinical Activity Score was recorded for ophthalmopathy patients, who also had NOSPECS grade at least 4 and duration under 3 months. Patients having uncontrolled infection, another autoimmune disease, pregnancy or lactation were not included. Cells are PBMCs isolated from about 10 ml of fresh blood. V was clipped by 2 bases and J by 1 base, with 6 bases between them. Germline V CDR1 and CDR2: GTSNPN, SVGIG (reference sequence). The length of the CDR3 is 13 residues.

Overall study findings and caveats: A model of 13 V-J pairs discriminated ophthalmopathy from stable hyperthyroidism.

The sequence was obtained from a man aged 18 to 30 with Graves' ophthalmopathy. Sequencing input: blood. The chain couples TRBV30 to TRBJ1-5; D unresolved. CDR3 in amino acids: CAWSRESNQPQHF. CDR3 DNA: TGTGCCTGGAGTAGAGAAAGCAATCAGCCCCAGCATTTT.